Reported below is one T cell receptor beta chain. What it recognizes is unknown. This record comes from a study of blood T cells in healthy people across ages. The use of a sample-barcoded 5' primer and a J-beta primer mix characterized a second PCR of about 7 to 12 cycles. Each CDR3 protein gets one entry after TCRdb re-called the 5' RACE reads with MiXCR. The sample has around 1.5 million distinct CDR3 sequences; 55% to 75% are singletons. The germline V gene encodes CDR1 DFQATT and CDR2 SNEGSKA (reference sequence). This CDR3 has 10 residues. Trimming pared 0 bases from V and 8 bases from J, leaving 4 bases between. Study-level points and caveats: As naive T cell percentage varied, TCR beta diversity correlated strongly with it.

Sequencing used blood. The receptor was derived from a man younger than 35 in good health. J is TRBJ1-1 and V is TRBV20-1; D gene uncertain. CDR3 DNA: TGCAGTGCTAGAGAGGTCGAAGCTTTCTTT. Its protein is CSAREVEAFF.